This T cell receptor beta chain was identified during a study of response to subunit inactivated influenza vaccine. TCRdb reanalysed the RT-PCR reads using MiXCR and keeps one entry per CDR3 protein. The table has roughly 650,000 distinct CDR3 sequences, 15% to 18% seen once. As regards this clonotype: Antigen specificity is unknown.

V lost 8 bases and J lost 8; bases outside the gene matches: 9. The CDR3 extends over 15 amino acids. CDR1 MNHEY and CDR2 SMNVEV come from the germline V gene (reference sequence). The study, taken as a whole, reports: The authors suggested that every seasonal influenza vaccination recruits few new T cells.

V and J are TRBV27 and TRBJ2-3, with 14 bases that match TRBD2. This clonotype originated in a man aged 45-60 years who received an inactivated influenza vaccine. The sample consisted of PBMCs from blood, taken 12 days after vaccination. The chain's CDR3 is CASSRLAGGTSTQYF. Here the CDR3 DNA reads TGTGCCAGCTCCCGACTAGCGGGGGGGACGAGTACGCAGTATTTT.